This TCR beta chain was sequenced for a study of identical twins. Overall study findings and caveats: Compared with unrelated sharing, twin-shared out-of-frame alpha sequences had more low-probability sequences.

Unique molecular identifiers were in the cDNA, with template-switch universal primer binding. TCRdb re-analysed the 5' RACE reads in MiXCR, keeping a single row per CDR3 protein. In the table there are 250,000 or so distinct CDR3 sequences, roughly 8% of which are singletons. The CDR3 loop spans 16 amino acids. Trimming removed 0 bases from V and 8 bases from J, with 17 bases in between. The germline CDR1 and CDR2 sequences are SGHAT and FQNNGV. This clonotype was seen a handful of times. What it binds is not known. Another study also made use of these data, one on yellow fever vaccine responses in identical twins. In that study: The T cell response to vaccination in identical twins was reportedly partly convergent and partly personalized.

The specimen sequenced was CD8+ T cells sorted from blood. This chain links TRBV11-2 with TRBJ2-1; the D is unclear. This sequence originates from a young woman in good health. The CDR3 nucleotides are TGTGCCAGCAGCTTAGATTATGGAGACCGAGGCTATGAGCAGTTCTTC. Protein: CASSLDYGDRGYEQFF. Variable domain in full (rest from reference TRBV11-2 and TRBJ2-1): EAGVAQSPRYKIIEKRQSVAFWCNPISGHATLYWYQQILGQGPKLLIQFQNNGVVDDSQLPKDRFSAERLKGVDSTLKIQPAKLEDSAVYLCASSLDYGDRGYEQFFGPGTRLTVL.